This TCR beta chain originates from a study of OX40 agonist ivuxolimab in advanced cancers. Study results and caveats: Partial responders receiving 0.1-3.0 mg/kg showed among the lowest clonal expansion.

The table came from immunoSEQ multiplex PCR; TCRdb's copy has only in-frame clones and leaves some out. The sample shows around 39,000 clones, about 81% of them seen only once. As regards this clone: Its antigen remains unknown.

The timepoints at which blood was sampled were baseline, cycle 4 day 1, and cycle 7 day 1. The source is an adult with an advanced solid tumor such as melanoma, head and neck, liver or kidney cancer. The input for sequencing was CD4+ or CD8+ T cells sorted from blood, taken in a trial of the OX40 agonist ivuxolimab.

The CDR3 reads CASSRLGGAGEKLFF. CDR3 in DNA: TGTGCCAGCAGCAGATTAGGGGGCGCGGGTGAAAAACTGTTTTTT. The chain recombines TRBV11-2 with TRBJ1-4; 7 bases fit TRBD1. Germline values: CDR1 SGHAT, CDR2 FQNNGV. The CDR3 runs to 15 residues. J lost 7 bases, V lost 5 bases, and 10 bases had no gene match.